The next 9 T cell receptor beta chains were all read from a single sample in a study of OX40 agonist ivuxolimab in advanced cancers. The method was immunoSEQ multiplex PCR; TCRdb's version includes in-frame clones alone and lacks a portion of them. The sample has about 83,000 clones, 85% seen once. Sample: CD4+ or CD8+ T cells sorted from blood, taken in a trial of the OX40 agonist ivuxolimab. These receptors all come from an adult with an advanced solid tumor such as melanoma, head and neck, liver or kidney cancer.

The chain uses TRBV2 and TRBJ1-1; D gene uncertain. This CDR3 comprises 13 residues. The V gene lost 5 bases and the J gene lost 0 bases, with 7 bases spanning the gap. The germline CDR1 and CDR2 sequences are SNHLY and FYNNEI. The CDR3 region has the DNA TGTGCCAGCAGTACGGATCTGAACACTGAAGCTTTCTTT. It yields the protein CASSTDLNTEAFF.

CDR3 region: CASSLAAPGNEQFF. For the CDR3, the DNA is TGCGCCAGCAGCTTGGCGGCTCCCGGCAATGAGCAGTTCTTC. The V and J genes are TRBV5-1 and TRBJ2-1; D is uncertain. CDR3 length equals 14 residues. Trimming shortened V by 0 bases and J by 6 bases, and 10 bases separated the two germline ends. Germline CDR1 SGHRS, CDR2 YFSETQ.

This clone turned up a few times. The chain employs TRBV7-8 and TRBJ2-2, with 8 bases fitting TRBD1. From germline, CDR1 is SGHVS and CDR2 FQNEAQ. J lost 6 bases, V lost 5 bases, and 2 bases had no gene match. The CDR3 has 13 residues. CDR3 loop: CASSPRGPGELFF. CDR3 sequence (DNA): TGTGCCAGCAGCCCCAGGGGGCCCGGGGAGCTGTTTTTT.

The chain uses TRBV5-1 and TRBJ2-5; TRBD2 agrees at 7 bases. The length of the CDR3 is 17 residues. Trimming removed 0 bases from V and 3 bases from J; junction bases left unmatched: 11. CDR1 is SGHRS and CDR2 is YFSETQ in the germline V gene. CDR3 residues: CASSLAASGVAEETQYF. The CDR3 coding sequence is TGCGCCAGCAGCTTGGCGGCCAGCGGGGTTGCCGAAGAGACCCAGTACTTC.

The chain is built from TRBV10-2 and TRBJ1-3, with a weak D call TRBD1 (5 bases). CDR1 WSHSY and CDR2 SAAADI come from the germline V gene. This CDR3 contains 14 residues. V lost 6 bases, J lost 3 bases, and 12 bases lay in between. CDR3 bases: TGCGCCAGCAGCTCGGGACCGAATGGAAACACCATATATTTT. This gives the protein CASSSGPNGNTIYF.

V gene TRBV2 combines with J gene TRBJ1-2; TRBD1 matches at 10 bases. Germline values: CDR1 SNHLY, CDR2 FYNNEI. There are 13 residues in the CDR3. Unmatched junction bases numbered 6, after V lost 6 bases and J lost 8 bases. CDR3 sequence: CASSLGQGKGYTF. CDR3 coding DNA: TGTGCCAGCAGCCTGGGACAGGGGAAAGGCTACACCTTC.

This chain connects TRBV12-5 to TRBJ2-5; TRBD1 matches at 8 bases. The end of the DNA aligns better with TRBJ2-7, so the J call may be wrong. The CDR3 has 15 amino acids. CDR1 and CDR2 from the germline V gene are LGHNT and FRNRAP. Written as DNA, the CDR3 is TGTGCTAGTGGTTTGGCTCGGACAGGGTTCTACGAGCAGTACTTC. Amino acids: CASGLARTGFYEQYF.

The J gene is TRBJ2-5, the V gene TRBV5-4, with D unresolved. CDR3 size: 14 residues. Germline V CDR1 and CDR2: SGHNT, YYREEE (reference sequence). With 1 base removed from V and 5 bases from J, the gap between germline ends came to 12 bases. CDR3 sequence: CASSLRAGRETQYF. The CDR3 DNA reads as TGTGCCAGCAGCTTGCGGGCTGGGCGGGAGACCCAGTACTTC.

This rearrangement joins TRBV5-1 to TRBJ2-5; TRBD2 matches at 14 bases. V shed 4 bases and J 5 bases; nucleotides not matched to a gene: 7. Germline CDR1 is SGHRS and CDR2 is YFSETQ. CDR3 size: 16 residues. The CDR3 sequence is CASSPGTSGGRETQYF. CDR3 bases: TGCGCCAGCAGCCCCGGGACTAGCGGGGGCAGGGAGACCCAGTACTTC.